In this sample, the clone carrying this TCR beta chain turned up a few times. As yet, its antigen is unknown. This entry belongs to a study of T-cell memory formation after mild COVID-19. Study-level background: Largely, the TCR clusters proved donor specific.

TCRdb re-derived calls from the 5' RACE reads in MiXCR, one entry per CDR3 protein. The sample gives 110,000 to 150,000 distinct CDR3 sequences, almost 25% of which show up once; roughly a quarter is in the top ten. Trimming removed 1 base at V and 4 bases at J, with 3 bases between. CDR1 and CDR2 from the germline V gene are SEHNR and FQNEAQ (reference sequence). The CDR3 is 12 residues long. Points from the study as a whole: Clones shrinking from day 15 to 85 showed even CD4/CD8 mixes; later expanders tilted CD4+.

The sequence was collected from an adult woman who had mild COVID-19 (a few samples of this study predate the infection). Cell type and time point are not known. The chain couples TRBV7-9 to TRBJ2-3; no reliable D call. What was sequenced was PBMCs or a T cell subset sorted from them (not recorded which). The CDR3 DNA is TGTGCCAGCAGCTTAGATTCAGATACGCAGTATTTT. Translating it yields CASSLDSDTQYF.